These 29 T cell receptor beta chains share one sample of origin, sequenced in a study of early T cells in non-severe SARS-CoV-2 infection. One entry per CDR3 protein, called by TCRdb with MiXCR from the 5' RACE reads. Seen here are about 33,000 distinct CDR3 sequences, 4.5% to 5% observed once, and the top ten hold 7.5% to 10%. What was sequenced was whole blood. The receptors here all came from an adult who was a healthcare worker with PCR-confirmed SARS-CoV-2 infection or an uninfected control (not recorded which).

This clonotype has ten or more counts. The chain joins TRBV7-8 to TRBJ1-3; tentative D call: TRBD1 (5 bases). The CDR3 covers 17 residues. V was trimmed by 5 bases and J by 0 bases, leaving 17 bases between them. Germline V gene sequence: CDR1 SGHVS, CDR2 FQNEAQ. The CDR3, as DNA: TGTGCCAGCAGCCAAGGGACGGCTCCCAACTCTGGAAACACCATATATTTT. Its translation: CASSQGTAPNSGNTIYF.

The chain couples TRBV28 to TRBJ1-3; D unresolved. V was pared by 5 bases and J by 9 bases, with 17 bases between. CDR1 and CDR2 from the germline V gene are MDHEN and SYDVKM. The CDR3 totals 14 residues. This chain's CDR3 is CASSPQDSESTIYF. CDR3 coding DNA: TGTGCCAGCAGTCCGCAGGACTCGGAAAGCACCATATATTTT.

This clonotype occurred many times. The chain joins TRBV5-1 to TRBJ2-1; no firm D call. Germline CDR1 reads SGHRS; CDR2 reads YFSETQ. V was cut by 4 bases and J by 0 bases, with 17 bases left in between. The CDR3 runs to 17 residues. The CDR3 loop reads CASSALPNSLSYNEQFF. The CDR3 coding sequence is TGCGCCAGCAGCGCCCTCCCGAACAGTCTCTCCTACAATGAGCAGTTCTTC.

This clonotype was seen at least ten times. The CDR3 region has the DNA TGTGCCAGCTCAAACGGACAGGGGGCTAATGAAAAACTGTTTTTT. It yields the protein CASSNGQGANEKLFF. The chain carries TRBV18 and TRBJ1-4; 10 positions match TRBD1. The CDR3 spans 15 residues. Losses at the gene ends were 5 bases for V and 3 bases for J; bases not matched to a gene: 3. CDR1 and CDR2 (germline): KGHSH, LQKENI.

This clonotype was observed a handful of times. The chain combines TRBV11-2 with TRBJ2-1; D is uncertain. CDR3 size: 11 residues. The germline V gene encodes CDR1 SGHAT and CDR2 FQNNGV. Between the trimmed V and J ends, which lost 4 bases and 3 bases, there was a span of 1 base. In nucleotides, the CDR3 is TGTGCCAGCAGCTACTACAATGAGCAGTTCTTC. Translated, it gives CASSYYNEQFF.

There are many counts of this clonotype. The chain is built from TRBV19 and TRBJ2-5, with 7 nucleotides matching TRBD2. Germline CDR1 and CDR2: LNHDA and SQIVND (reference sequence). The CDR3 extends over 13 amino acids. The V and J ends lost 7 bases and 2 bases, in that order; junction bases with no gene match: 4. CDR3 nucleotides: TGTGCCAGTATCGCTAGCGGTCAAGAGACCCAGTACTTC. This encodes CASIASGQETQYF.

There are many counts of this clonotype. The chain carries TRBV7-3 and TRBJ1-1; TRBD1 matches 7 bases. The junction had 8 bases not matched to a gene; V was cut back by 5 bases and J by 5 bases. The CDR3 loop spans 14 amino acids. Germline-derived CDR1 and CDR2 are SGHTA and FQGTGA. The CDR3 DNA is TGTGCCAGCAGCGTGACAGGGAAAGGGACTGAAGCTTTCTTT. It translates to CASSVTGKGTEAFF. Filled out from reference TRBV7-3 and TRBJ1-1, the complete variable domain reads GAGVSQTPSNKVTEKGKYVELRCDPISGHTALYWYRQSLGQGPEFLIYFQGTGAADDSGLPNDRFFAVRPEGSVSTLKIQRTERGDSAVYLCASSVTGKGTEAFFGQGTRLTVV.

The chain couples TRBV7-2 to TRBJ2-3; no clear D. Trimming stripped 0 bases from V and 0 bases from J, with 7 bases between. CDR3 length equals 15 residues. CDR1 is SGHTA and CDR2 is FQGNSA in the germline V gene. The CDR3 sequence is CASSLAVLSTDTQYF. As DNA, the CDR3 is TGTGCCAGCAGCTTAGCAGTTCTAAGCACAGATACGCAGTATTTT.

This clonotype was counted many times. The rearrangement joins TRBV9 to TRBJ1-1, with D unresolved. The germline gives CDR1 SGDLS, CDR2 YYNGEE. V was clipped by 3 bases and J by 5 bases, with 14 bases between them. CDR3 length: 14 residues. The CDR3 region has the DNA TGTGCCAGCAGCGGAGAGGCGGGGTGGACTGAAGCTTTCTTT. Its protein product is CASSGEAGWTEAFF.

Judged by abundance, this clonotype is medium-sized. The rearrangement uses TRBV11-1 and TRBJ2-5; D call uncertain. This CDR3 spans 13 amino acids. Trimming removed 3 bases at V and 5 bases at J, with 10 bases between. Looked up from germline, CDR1 is SGHAT and CDR2 is FQDESV (reference sequence). The CDR3 DNA reads as TGTGCCAGCAGCTTCCCTGGATCGGAGACCCAGTACTTC. Encoded protein: CASSFPGSETQYF.

Only a few counts were recorded for this clonotype. J is TRBJ1-1 and V is TRBV20-1; 7 bases line up with TRBD1. The CDR3 is 14 residues long. The V gene end was trimmed by 3 bases and the J gene end by 5 bases; junction bases not matched to a gene: 9. Looked up from germline, CDR1 is DFQATT and CDR2 is SNEGSKA (reference sequence). The CDR3 bases are TGCAGTGCTAGGTCGACAGGGTCAGGGACTGAAGCTTTCTTT. Its protein is CSARSTGSGTEAFF.

There are many counts of this clonotype. The J gene is TRBJ1-5, the V gene TRBV5-6; D call uncertain. This CDR3 contains 15 residues. V was shortened by 0 bases and J by 1 base, with 8 bases between the two germline ends. The germline gives CDR1 SGHDT, CDR2 YYEEEE. DNA for the CDR3: TGTGCCAGCAGCTTGGCCGCTACGAGCAATCAGCCCCAGCATTTT. Protein sequence: CASSLAATSNQPQHF.

A few counts support this clonotype. The gene calls are TRBV11-3 and TRBJ2-2; D might be TRBD2 (5 bases). The CDR3 is 14 residues long. V dropped 5 bases and J dropped 1 base, with 8 bases sitting between them. The germline CDR1 and CDR2 sequences are SGHNT and YENEEA. Written as DNA, the CDR3 is TGTGCCAGCAGCCAGCGGATGAACACCGGGGAGCTGTTTTTT. This encodes CASSQRMNTGELFF. The full variable domain, in which reference TRBV11-3 and TRBJ2-2 provide the parts outside the CDR3, is EAGVVQSPRYKIIEKKQPVAFWCNPISGHNTLYWYLQNLGQGPELLIRYENEEAVDDSQLPKDRFSAERLKGVDSTLKIQPAELGDSAVYLCASSQRMNTGELFFGEGSRLTVL.

This clonotype was observed at least ten times. The DNA of the CDR3 is TGTGCCATCCGAACCGGGACAGGGGGCGACACCGGGGAGCTGTTTTTT. Protein sequence: CAIRTGTGGDTGELFF. This chain joins TRBV6-6 and TRBJ2-2; 12 nucleotides align to TRBD1. Germline V gives CDR1 MNHNY, CDR2 SVGAGI (reference sequence). V lost 10 bases, J lost 3 bases, and 9 bases stayed unmatched. The CDR3 has 16 amino acids.

This clonotype was observed at least ten times. V usage is TRBV6-4 and J usage is TRBJ1-2; 7 bases line up with TRBD1. CDR3 size: 14 residues. The trim removed 2 bases at V and 6 bases at J, leaving 6 bases unmatched. CDR1 is MRHNA and CDR2 is SNTAGT in the germline V gene. The CDR3 here is CASSDGRTGNGYTF. CDR3 bases: TGTGCCAGCAGTGACGGGAGGACAGGCAATGGCTACACCTTC.

This clonotype has a count of ten or more. The chain couples TRBV5-1 to TRBJ2-1; D could derive from TRBD1 or TRBD2 (5 bases each). The CDR3 is 13 amino acids. CDR1 SGHRS and CDR2 YFSETQ come from the germline V gene. V was pared by 0 bases and J by 8 bases, with 9 bases between. The CDR3, as DNA: TGCGCCAGCAGCTTGGGGGACGGGGATGAGCAGTTCTTC. This translates into CASSLGDGDEQFF.

This clonotype was detected ten times or more. The rearrangement uses TRBV3-1 and TRBJ1-2; 8 bases fit TRBD1. The CDR3 has 16 amino acids. The ends lost 1 base at V and 6 bases at J; junction bases unmatched: 10. CDR1 is LGHDT, CDR2 YNNKEL, per germline (reference sequence). Here the CDR3 reads CASSQALPRGRDGYTF. The CDR3 DNA is TGTGCCAGCAGCCAAGCCCTACCCAGGGGGCGGGATGGCTACACCTTC.

This clonotype came up many times. The chain employs TRBV27 and TRBJ1-2; 7 bases are shared with TRBD1. The CDR3 is made up of 14 amino acids. V lost 6 bases, J lost 0 bases, and 4 bases stayed unmatched. Germline V gives CDR1 MNHEY, CDR2 SMNVEV (reference sequence). This CDR3 is CASRRQGANYGYTF. CDR3 sequence (DNA): TGTGCCAGCAGAAGACAGGGAGCTAACTATGGCTACACCTTC.

In this sample, this clonotype turned up a few times. The chain uses TRBV7-2 and TRBJ2-2, with 9 bases that match TRBD1. Germline loops: CDR1 SGHTA, CDR2 FQGNSA. The CDR3 consists of 16 residues. The J segment lost 4 bases and the V segment lost 4 bases, leaving 7 bases of the junction unmatched. CDR3 bases: TGTGCCAGCAGCTCACAGGGGGCGCGGGGCACCGGGGAGCTGTTTTTT. Translated, it gives CASSSQGARGTGELFF.

This clonotype was counted many times. The rearrangement links TRBV6-2 or TRBV6-3 to TRBJ1-5; D remains unclear. V dropped 6 bases and J dropped 1 base, with 10 bases sitting between them. The CDR3 contains 14 residues. CDR1 and CDR2 from the germline V gene are MNHEY and SVGEGT. Here the CDR3 reads CASSPYSSNQPQHF. The CDR3 nucleotides are TGTGCCAGCAGCCCTTATAGCAGCAATCAGCCCCAGCATTTT.

This clonotype has only a few counts. This chain connects TRBV12-3 or TRBV12-4 to TRBJ2-7; D is unresolved. V lost 6 bases to trimming and J lost 0 bases, with 12 bases between them. The CDR3 extends over 14 amino acids. CDR3 region: CASRRGSRSYEQYF. CDR3 in DNA: TGTGCCAGCAGGCGTGGATCCCGCTCCTACGAGCAGTACTTC.

In this sample, this clonotype turned up many times. The rearrangement uses TRBV6-5 and TRBJ1-1, with TRBD1 matching 7 bases. The CDR3 runs to 12 residues. J gave up 6 bases and V 6 bases, and 4 bases lay outside the gene matches. Germline CDR1 MNHEY, CDR2 SVGAGI. CDR3 region: CASSQQGSEAFF. CDR3 DNA: TGTGCCAGCAGCCAACAGGGGTCTGAAGCTTTCTTT.

The chain recombines TRBV7-9 with TRBJ2-5, with no clear D. V lost 3 bases and J 1 base, leaving 12 bases between the germline ends. CDR3 size: 15 residues. The germline CDR1 and CDR2 sequences are SEHNR and FQNEAQ (reference sequence). Here the CDR3 reads CASSFWSLLQETQYF. Written as DNA, the CDR3 is TGTGCCAGCAGCTTTTGGAGTCTCCTCCAAGAGACCCAGTACTTC.

The sample holds a few counts of this clonotype. V and J are TRBV7-2 and TRBJ2-1, with D perhaps TRBD2 (5 bases). V was shortened by 4 bases and J by 7 bases, with 8 bases between the two germline ends. This CDR3 region has 12 residues. Germline V gene data show CDR1 as SGHTA and CDR2 as FQGNSA. This CDR3 is CASSSTGNEQFF. The CDR3 DNA reads as TGTGCCAGCAGCTCAACGGGGAATGAGCAGTTCTTC.

This clonotype was observed at least ten times. This sequence joins TRBV30 and TRBJ1-1; D is unclear. Per the germline V gene, CDR1 is GTSNPN and CDR2 is SVGIG (reference sequence). V lost 3 bases and J lost 1, with 15 bases in between. This CDR3 contains 15 residues. CDR3 amino acids: CAWRGNHAQNTEAFF. The CDR3 DNA reads as TGTGCCTGGAGGGGTAACCACGCACAGAACACTGAAGCTTTCTTT.

This clonotype showed up many times. The chain has TRBV30 and TRBJ2-5; D is possibly TRBD2 (6 bases). This CDR3 contains 15 residues. Looked up from germline, CDR1 is GTSNPN and CDR2 is SVGIG (reference sequence). V was cut by 0 bases and J by 1 base, with 12 bases left in between. The CDR3 region has the DNA TGTGCCTGGAGTGTACTGGCGGGGAGCCAAGAGACCCAGTACTTC. Protein product: CAWSVLAGSQETQYF.

This clonotype was counted ten times or more. The chain has TRBV9 and TRBJ1-6, with D perhaps matching TRBD1 (5 bases). This CDR3 has 16 residues. Trimming left V 4 bases short and J 7 bases short, with 18 bases between. Germline CDR1 and CDR2: SGDLS and YYNGEE. CDR3 DNA sequence: TGTGCCAGCAGCCCCTCCCGAGGACAAGGAAATTCACCCCTCCACTTT. This gives the protein CASSPSRGQGNSPLHF.

J is TRBJ2-7 and V is TRBV7-8, with a weak D call TRBD1 (6 bases). The germline V gene encodes CDR1 SGHVS and CDR2 FQNEAQ. CDR3 length: 13 amino acids. The germline V and J ends were trimmed by 3 bases and 4 bases, with 10 bases remaining between them. CDR3 in amino acids: CASSFARGYEQYF. The DNA for the CDR3 is TGTGCCAGCAGCTTCGCCAGGGGTTACGAGCAGTACTTC.

This clonotype was recorded a few times. J is TRBJ2-7 and V is TRBV18; maybe TRBD1 (6 bases). CDR1 and CDR2 (germline): KGHSH, LQKENI. The CDR3 contains 13 residues. The V gene lost 2 bases and the J gene lost 3 bases, with 8 bases spanning the gap. The DNA for the CDR3 is TGTGCCAGCTCACCAGGACAGCACTACGAGCAGTACTTC. This sequence encodes CASSPGQHYEQYF.